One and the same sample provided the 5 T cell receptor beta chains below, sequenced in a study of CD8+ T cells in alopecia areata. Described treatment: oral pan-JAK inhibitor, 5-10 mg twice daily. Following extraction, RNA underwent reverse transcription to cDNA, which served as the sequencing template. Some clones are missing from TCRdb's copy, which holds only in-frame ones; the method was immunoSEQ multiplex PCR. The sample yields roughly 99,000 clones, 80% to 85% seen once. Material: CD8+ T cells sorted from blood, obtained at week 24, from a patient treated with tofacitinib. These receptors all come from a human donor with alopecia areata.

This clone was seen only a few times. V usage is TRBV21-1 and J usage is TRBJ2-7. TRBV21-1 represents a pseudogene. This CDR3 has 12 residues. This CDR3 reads CATWGMSYEQYF. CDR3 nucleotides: TGTGCCACATGGGGGATGTCCTACGAGCAGTACTTC.

CDR3 DNA: TGTGCCAGCAGGGGACTAGCGGGGGAATCCTACAATGAGCAGTTCTTC. It encodes CASRGLAGESYNEQFF. J is TRBJ2-1 and V is TRBV27, with 14 bases fitting TRBD2. Germline CDR1 is MNHEY and CDR2 is SMNVEV (reference sequence). The CDR3 has 16 residues. Trimming took 6 bases from V and 1 from J; bases not matched to a gene: 2.

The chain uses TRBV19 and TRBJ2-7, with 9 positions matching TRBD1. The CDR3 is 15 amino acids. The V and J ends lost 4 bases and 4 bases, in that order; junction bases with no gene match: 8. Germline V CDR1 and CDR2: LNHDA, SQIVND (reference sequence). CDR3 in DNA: TGTGCCAGTAGTACCGGGACAGGGCCCTTTTACGAGCAGTACTTC. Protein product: CASSTGTGPFYEQYF.

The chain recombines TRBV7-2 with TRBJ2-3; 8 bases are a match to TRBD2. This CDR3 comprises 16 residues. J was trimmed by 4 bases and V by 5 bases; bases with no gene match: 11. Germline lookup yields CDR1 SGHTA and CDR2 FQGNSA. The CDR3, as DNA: TGTGCCAGCAGCCCCGGACTAGCCCCCAGGGCAGATACGCAGTATTTT. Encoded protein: CASSPGLAPRADTQYF.

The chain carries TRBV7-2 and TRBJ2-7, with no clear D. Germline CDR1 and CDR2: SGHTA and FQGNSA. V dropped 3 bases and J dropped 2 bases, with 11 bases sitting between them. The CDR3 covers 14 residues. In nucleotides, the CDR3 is TGTGCCAGCAGCTTCTCCGGCCCTCCCTACGAGCAGTACTTC. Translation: CASSFSGPPYEQYF.